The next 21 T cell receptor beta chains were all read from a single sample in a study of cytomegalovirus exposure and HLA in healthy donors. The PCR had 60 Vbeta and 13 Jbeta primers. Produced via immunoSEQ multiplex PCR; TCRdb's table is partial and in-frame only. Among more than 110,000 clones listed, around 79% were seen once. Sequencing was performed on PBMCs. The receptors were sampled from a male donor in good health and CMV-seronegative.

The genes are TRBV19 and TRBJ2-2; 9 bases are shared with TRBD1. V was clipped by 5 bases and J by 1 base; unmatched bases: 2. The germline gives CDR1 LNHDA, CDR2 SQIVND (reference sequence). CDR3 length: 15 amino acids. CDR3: CASSVTGGNTGELFF. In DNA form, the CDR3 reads TGTGCCAGTAGTGTGACAGGGGGGAACACCGGGGAGCTGTTTTTT.

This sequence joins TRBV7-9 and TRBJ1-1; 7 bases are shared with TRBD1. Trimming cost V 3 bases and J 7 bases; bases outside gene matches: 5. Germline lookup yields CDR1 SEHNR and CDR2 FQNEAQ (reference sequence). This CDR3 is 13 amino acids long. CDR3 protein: CASSFGQAVEAFF. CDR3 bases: TGTGCCAGCAGCTTCGGACAGGCAGTTGAAGCTTTCTTT.

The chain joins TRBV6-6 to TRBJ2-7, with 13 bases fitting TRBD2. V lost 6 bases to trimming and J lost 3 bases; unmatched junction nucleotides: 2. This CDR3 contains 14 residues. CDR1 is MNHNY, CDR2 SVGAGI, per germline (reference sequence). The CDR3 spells CASSRTSGSYEQYF. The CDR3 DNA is TGTGCCAGCAGCAGGACTAGCGGGAGCTACGAGCAGTACTTC.

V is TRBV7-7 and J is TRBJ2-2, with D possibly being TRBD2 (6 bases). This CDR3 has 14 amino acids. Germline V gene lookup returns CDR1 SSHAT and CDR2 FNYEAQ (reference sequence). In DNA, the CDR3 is TGTGCTACCGGGGAGGTGGGGAGCACCGGGGAGCTGTTTTTT. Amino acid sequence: CATGEVGSTGELFF.

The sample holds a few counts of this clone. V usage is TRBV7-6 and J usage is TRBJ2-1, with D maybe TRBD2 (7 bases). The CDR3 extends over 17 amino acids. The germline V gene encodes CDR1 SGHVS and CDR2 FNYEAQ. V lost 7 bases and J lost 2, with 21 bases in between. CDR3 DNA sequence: TGTGCCAGCATCAATCCCTATAGGGGGGGAGCCTACAATGAGCAGTTCTTC. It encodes CASINPYRGGAYNEQFF.

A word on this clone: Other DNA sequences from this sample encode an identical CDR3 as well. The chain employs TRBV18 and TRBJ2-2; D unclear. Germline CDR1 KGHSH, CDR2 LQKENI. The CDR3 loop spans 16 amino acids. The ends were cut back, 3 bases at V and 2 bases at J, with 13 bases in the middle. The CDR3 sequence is CASSPPDSRNTGELFF. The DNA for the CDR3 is TGTGCCAGCTCACCTCCCGACTCACGCAACACCGGGGAGCTGTTTTTT.

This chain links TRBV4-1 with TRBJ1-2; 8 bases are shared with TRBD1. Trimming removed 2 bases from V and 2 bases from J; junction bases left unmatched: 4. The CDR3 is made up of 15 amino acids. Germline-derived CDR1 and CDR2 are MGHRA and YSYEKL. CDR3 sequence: CASSQMGQANYGYTF. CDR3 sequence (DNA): TGCGCCAGCAGCCAAATGGGACAGGCAAACTATGGCTACACCTTC.

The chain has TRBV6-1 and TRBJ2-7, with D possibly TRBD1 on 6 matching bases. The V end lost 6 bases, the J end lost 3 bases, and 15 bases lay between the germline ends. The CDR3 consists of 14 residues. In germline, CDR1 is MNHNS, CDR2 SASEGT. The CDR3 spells CASSPGQLNYEQYF. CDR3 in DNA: TGTGCCAGCAGCCCAGGACAGCTAAACTACGAGCAGTACTTC.

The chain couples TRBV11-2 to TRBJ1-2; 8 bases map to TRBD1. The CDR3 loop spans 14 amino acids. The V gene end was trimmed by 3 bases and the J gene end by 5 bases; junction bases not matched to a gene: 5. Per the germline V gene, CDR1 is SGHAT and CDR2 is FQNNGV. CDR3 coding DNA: TGTGCCAGCAGCTTCTCGACAGGGGAGTATGGCTACACCTTC. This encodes CASSFSTGEYGYTF.

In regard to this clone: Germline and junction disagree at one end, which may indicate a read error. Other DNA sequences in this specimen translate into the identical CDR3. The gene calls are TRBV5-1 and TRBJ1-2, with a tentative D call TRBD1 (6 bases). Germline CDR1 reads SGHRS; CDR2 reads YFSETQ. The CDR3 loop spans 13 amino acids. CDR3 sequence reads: CASSLDRDYGYPF. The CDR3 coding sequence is TGCGCCAGCAGCTTGGACAGGGACTATGGCTACCCCTTC. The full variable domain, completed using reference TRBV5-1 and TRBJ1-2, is KAGVTQTPRYLIKTRGQQVTLSCSPISGHRSVSWYQQTPGQGLQFLFEYFSETQRNKGNFPGRFSGRQFSNSRSEMNVSTLELGDSALYLCASSLDRDYGYPFGSGTRLTVV.

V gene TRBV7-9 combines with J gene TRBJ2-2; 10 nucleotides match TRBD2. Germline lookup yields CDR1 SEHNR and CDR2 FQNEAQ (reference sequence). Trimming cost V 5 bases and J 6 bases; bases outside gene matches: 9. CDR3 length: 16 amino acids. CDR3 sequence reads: CASSPWTSGGAGELFF. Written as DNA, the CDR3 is TGTGCCAGCAGCCCATGGACTAGCGGAGGGGCCGGGGAGCTGTTTTTT.

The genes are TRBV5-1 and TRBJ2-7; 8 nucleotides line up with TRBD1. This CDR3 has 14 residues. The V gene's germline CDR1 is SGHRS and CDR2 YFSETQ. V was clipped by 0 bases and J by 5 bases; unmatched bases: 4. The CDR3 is CASSLEDRGDEQYF. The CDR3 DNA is TGCGCCAGCAGCTTGGAAGACAGGGGAGACGAGCAGTACTTC.

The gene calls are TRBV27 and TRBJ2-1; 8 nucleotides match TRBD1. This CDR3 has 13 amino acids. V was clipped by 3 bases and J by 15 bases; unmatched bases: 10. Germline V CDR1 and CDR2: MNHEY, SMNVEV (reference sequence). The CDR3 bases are TGTGCCAGCAGTTTCCCCGGGACAGGAAGCCTGTTCTTC. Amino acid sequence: CASSFPGTGSLFF.

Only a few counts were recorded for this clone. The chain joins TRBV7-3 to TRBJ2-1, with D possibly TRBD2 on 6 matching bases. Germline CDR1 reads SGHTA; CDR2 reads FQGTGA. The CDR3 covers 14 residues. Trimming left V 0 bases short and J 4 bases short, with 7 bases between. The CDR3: CASSLTRGYNEQFF. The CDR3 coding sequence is TGTGCCAGCAGCTTAACTCGGGGGTACAATGAGCAGTTCTTC. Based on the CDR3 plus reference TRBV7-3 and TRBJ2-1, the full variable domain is GAGVSQTPSNKVTEKGKYVELRCDPISGHTALYWYRQSLGQGPEFLIYFQGTGAADDSGLPNDRFFAVRPEGSVSTLKIQRTERGDSAVYLCASSLTRGYNEQFFGPGTRLTVL.

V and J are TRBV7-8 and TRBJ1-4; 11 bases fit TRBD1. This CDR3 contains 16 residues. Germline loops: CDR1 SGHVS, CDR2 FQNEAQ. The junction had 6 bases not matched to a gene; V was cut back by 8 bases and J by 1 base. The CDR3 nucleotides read TGTGCCAGCCGGGACAGGGGGAGTAGAACTAATGAAAAACTGTTTTTT. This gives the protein CASRDRGSRTNEKLFF.

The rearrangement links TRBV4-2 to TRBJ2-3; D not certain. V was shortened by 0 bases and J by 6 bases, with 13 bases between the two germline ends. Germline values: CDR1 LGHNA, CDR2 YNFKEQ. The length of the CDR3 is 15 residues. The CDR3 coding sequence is TGTGCCAGCAGCCAAGAATTCCTTCCCGGGGATACGCAGTATTTT. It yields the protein CASSQEFLPGDTQYF.

The CDR3 DNA is TGTGCCAGCAGCTTGACCTATGAGTATGGCTACACCTTC. Protein product: CASSLTYEYGYTF. The rearrangement uses TRBV5-6 and TRBJ1-2, with no clear D. The CDR3 is 13 residues long. In germline, CDR1 is SGHDT, CDR2 YYEEEE. The V and J ends lost 1 base and 5 bases respectively, with 9 bases between them.

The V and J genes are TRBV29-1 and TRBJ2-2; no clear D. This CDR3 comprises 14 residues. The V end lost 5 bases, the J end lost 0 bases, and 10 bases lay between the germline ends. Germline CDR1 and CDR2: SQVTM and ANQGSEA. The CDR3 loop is CSVLPPANTGELFF. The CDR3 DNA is TGCAGCGTTCTCCCTCCAGCGAACACCGGGGAGCTGTTTTTT.

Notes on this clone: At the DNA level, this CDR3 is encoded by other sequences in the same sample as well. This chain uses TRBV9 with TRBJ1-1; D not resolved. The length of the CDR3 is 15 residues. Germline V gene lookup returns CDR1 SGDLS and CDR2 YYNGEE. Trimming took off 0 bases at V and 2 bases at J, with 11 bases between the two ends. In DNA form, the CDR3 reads TGTGCCAGCAGCGTAGGGGCAGCCCTTAACACTGAAGCTTTCTTT. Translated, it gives CASSVGAALNTEAFF.

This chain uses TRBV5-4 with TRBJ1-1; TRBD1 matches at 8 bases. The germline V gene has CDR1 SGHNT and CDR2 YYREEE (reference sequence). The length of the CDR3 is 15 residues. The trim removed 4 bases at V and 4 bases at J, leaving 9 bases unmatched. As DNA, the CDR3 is TGTGCCAGCAGCGCCAAGACAGGGGTGAGCACTGAAGCTTTCTTT. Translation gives CASSAKTGVSTEAFF.

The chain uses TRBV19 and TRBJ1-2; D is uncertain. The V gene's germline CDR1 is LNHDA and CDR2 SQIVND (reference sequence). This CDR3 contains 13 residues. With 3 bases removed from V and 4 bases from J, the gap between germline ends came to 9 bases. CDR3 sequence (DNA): TGTGCCAGTAGTATTAACAGCTTCTATGGCTACACCTTC. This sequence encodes CASSINSFYGYTF.